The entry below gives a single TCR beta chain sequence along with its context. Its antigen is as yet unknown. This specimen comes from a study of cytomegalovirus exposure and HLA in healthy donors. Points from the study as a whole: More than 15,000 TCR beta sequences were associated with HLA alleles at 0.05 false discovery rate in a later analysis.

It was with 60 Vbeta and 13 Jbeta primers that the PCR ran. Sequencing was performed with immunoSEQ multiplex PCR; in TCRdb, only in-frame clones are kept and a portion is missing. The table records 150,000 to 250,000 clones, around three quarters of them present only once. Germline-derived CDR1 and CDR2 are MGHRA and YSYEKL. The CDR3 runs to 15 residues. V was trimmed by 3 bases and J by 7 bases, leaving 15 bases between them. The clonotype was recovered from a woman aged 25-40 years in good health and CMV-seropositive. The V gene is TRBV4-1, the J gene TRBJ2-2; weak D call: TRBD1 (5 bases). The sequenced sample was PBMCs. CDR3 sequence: CASSQDAGNFGELFF. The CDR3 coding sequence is TGCGCCAGCAGCCAGGACGCAGGGAACTTCGGGGAGCTGTTTTTT.